The T cell receptor beta chain described here comes from a study of beta chain features in type 1 diabetes. Turning to the study itself: Age, gender, cell numbers and subset yield matched between patients and controls.

Study-level points and caveats: Within each of all four CD4+ subsets, Type 1 diabetes patients had TCRB CDR3s that were moderately but significantly shorter. A greater similarity of naive, central memory and Treg TCRB repertoires was seen among patients than among healthy donors. Patients with type 1 diabetes carried fewer insertions and had more deletions at their VDJ junctions.

A few counts support this clone. No antigen is known for it. Looked up from germline, CDR1 is SNHLY and CDR2 is FYNNEI. Trimming took 7 bases from V and 2 from J; bases not matched to a gene: 5. The CDR3 runs 14 residues. What was sequenced were expressed TCRB transcripts, since all of the isolated RNA had been reverse transcribed. This table comes from immunoSEQ multiplex PCR, and its TCRdb copy is limited to in-frame clones, with some not included. The sample lists around 300,000 clones, 11% to 15% seen once, with approximately 6.7% in the top ten. Sequencing was done on a sample of central memory CD4+ T cells from blood. The source of this sequence is a man aged 25-45 years in good health. The genes are TRBV2 and TRBJ1-2; the match to TRBD1 covers 9 bases. The CDR3 here is CASTRDRANYGYTF. The CDR3 DNA is TGTGCCAGCACCCGGGACAGGGCGAACTATGGCTACACCTTC.